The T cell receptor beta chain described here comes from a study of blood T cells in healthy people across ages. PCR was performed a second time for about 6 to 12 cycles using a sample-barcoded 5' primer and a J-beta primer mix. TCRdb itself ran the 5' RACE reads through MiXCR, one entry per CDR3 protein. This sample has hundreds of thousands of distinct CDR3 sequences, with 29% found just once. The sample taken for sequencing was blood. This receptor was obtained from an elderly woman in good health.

CDR3 coding DNA: TGTGCCAGCAGCGTTCTATCGTCGTCTCGGGTGGATACGCAGTATTTT. Encoded protein: CASSVLSSSRVDTQYF. The chain combines TRBV9 with TRBJ2-3; D gene unclear. This CDR3 is built from 16 residues. Trimming took off 2 bases at V and 6 bases at J, with 19 bases between the two ends. Per germline, CDR1 SGDLS and CDR2 YYNGEE.